A few counts support the clone carrying this T cell receptor (beta chain). The entry originates in a study of blood T cell repertoires in COVID-19. Participant ages covered about 18 to 95 years across approximately 25 US areas. CDR1 is WSHSY and CDR2 is SAAADI in the germline V gene. The CDR3 runs to 15 residues. V lost 2 bases and J 0 bases, leaving 10 bases between the germline ends. Method: immunoSEQ multiplex PCR; TCRdb's copy keeps in-frame clones and lacks some. The sample has under 300,000 clones; roughly 90% are singletons. The sequenced material came from PBMCs or T cells enriched from blood (not recorded which). V and J are TRBV10-2 and TRBJ1-1; D unresolved. The clonotype was recovered from a middle-aged woman who had recovered from COVID-19. The CDR3 reads CASSEQASMNTEAFF. The CDR3 region has the DNA TGCGCCAGCAGTGAGCAGGCGTCTATGAACACTGAAGCTTTCTTT.